The clone carrying this T cell receptor beta chain occurred a few times. Its antigen is unidentified. The data stem from a study of beta chain features in type 1 diabetes. Study as a whole: All of the samples together had 85 million to 140 million sorted cells examined. General observations from the study: For type 1 diabetes patients, VDJ junctions showed fewer insertions and more deletions. Type 1 diabetes patients showed a moderate but significant shortening of TCRB CDR3s in all four CD4+ subsets.

Isolated RNA was reverse transcribed in full, so expressed TCRB transcripts were sequenced. Mean read depth for naive, central memory and regulatory T cell samples was several million reads. Repertoires were generated with immunoSEQ multiplex PCR, while TCRdb's copy carries only in-frame clones and drops some. The data contain approximately 360,000 clones, roughly 12% of them singletons. Germline V lookup: CDR1 GTSNPN, CDR2 SVGIG (reference sequence). Deletions cut 2 bases from V and 7 bases from J, with 11 bases between. The CDR3 length is 12 residues. The chain is built from TRBV30 and TRBJ2-5; D gene unclear. The sequenced sample was naive CD4+ T cells from blood. The TCR sequence derives from a woman aged 18-30 years with type 1 diabetes. CDR3 residues: CAWSMNTGTQYF. The CDR3, as DNA: TGTGCCTGGAGTATGAACACGGGGACCCAGTACTTC.